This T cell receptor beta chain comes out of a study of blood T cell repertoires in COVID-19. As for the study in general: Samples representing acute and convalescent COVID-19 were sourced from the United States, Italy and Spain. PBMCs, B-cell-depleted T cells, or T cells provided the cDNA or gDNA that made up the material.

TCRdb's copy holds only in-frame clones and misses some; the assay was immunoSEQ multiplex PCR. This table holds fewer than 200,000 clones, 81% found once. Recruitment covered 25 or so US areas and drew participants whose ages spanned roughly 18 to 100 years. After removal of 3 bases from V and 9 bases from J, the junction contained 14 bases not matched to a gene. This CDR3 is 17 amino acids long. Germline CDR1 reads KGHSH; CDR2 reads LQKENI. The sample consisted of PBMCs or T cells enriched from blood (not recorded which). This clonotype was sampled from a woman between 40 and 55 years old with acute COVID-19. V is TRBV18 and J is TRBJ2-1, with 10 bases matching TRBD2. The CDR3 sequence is CASSPWPSGSIGGEQFF. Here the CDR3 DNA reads TGTGCCAGCTCACCCTGGCCTAGCGGGAGTATAGGGGGTGAGCAGTTCTTC.